The 28 T cell receptor beta chains below were found in one sample sequenced in a study of regulatory and conventional T cells in RAG deficiency. The method was immunoSEQ multiplex PCR; TCRdb's version includes in-frame clones alone and lacks a portion of them. Of some 28,000 clones in the sample, about 93% are singletons; the top ten hold roughly 0.82%. Blood CD4+ CD25-high CD127-low regulatory T cells supplied the genomic DNA template. These same records also appear under a second study, on regulatory T cells. As reported in that work: The primer mix had 52 TRBV and 13 TRBJ primers.

Sequencing was done on a sample of Tregs sorted from blood. The receptors shown here come from a human donor in good health.

The chain combines TRBV28 with TRBJ1-1, with 10 nucleotides matching TRBD1. The V gene end was trimmed by 2 bases and the J gene end by 1 base; junction bases not matched to a gene: 7. CDR1 is MDHEN and CDR2 is SYDVKM in the germline V gene. There are 17 residues in the CDR3. The CDR3 here is CASSLGTGVSGNTEAFF. As DNA, the CDR3 is TGTGCCAGCAGTTTAGGGACAGGGGTCTCGGGGAACACTGAAGCTTTCTTT.

The chain employs TRBV14 and TRBJ1-1; the D is unclear. Germline V CDR1 and CDR2: SGHDN, FVKESK. The CDR3 has 17 amino acids. V was pared by 3 bases and J by 4 bases, with 21 bases between. The CDR3: CASSQNGGVLFGTEAFF. In DNA, the CDR3 is TGTGCCAGCAGCCAGAACGGAGGCGTATTATTTGGCACTGAAGCTTTCTTT.

The J gene is TRBJ2-7, the V gene TRBV6-6; possibly TRBD1 for D (5 bases). The CDR3 runs to 15 residues. V lost 3 bases and J 2 bases, leaving 14 bases between the germline ends. The germline CDR1 and CDR2 sequences are MNHNY and SVGAGI (reference sequence). In DNA, the CDR3 is TGTGCCAGCAGTTATTTGTCAGGGCCAACCTACGAGCAGTACTTC. Amino acids: CASSYLSGPTYEQYF.

This clone was seen only a few times. The chain has TRBV2 and TRBJ1-5; a weak D match, TRBD1 (5 bases). This CDR3 region has 14 residues. Germline loops: CDR1 SNHLY, CDR2 FYNNEI. Trimming removed 7 bases at V and 2 bases at J, with 12 bases between. CDR3: CASMGGVGNQPQHF. The CDR3 nucleotides read TGTGCCAGCATGGGGGGGGTTGGCAATCAGCCCCAGCATTTT.

This clone has more than one count but fewer than ten. The chain uses TRBV4-1 and TRBJ1-4; the D gene is possibly TRBD1 (6 bases). The V gene lost 1 base and the J gene lost 5 bases, with 14 bases spanning the gap. The CDR3 is 16 amino acids. Germline V gene data show CDR1 as MGHRA and CDR2 as YSYEKL. CDR3 in amino acids: CASSQVSWTVNEKLFF. DNA for the CDR3: TGCGCCAGCAGCCAAGTGTCGTGGACAGTCAATGAAAAACTGTTTTTT.

The rearrangement joins TRBV9 to TRBJ1-2; D gene ambiguous. The germline V gene has CDR1 SGDLS and CDR2 YYNGEE. The V end was cut by 6 bases, the J end by 2 bases, with 8 bases between. The CDR3 is 12 residues long. The CDR3 nucleotides are TGTGCCAGCATAGGGCTGAACTATGGCTACACCTTC. This codes for CASIGLNYGYTF. The full variable domain, rest sourced from reference TRBV9 and TRBJ1-2, is DSGVTQTPKHLITATGQRVTLRCSPRSGDLSVYWYQQSLDQGLQFLIQYYNGEERAKGNILERFSAQQFPDLHSELNLSSLELGDSALYFCASIGLNYGYTFGSGTRLTVV.

CDR3 sequence: CASSPSGQNTDTQYF. The CDR3 DNA is TGTGCCAGCAGCCCTTCGGGACAGAACACAGATACGCAGTATTTT. V gene TRBV14 combines with J gene TRBJ2-3, with 7 bases matching TRBD1. The CDR3 loop spans 15 amino acids. From germline, CDR1 is SGHDN and CDR2 FVKESK. Trimming removed 4 bases from V and 2 bases from J; junction bases left unmatched: 6.

This sequence joins TRBV2 and TRBJ2-2; D not resolved. CDR3 length equals 14 residues. Trimming pared 1 base from V and 0 bases from J, leaving 3 bases between. Per the germline V gene, CDR1 is SNHLY and CDR2 is FYNNEI. CDR3 coding DNA: TGTGCCAGCAGTGAAGAGGCGAACACCGGGGAGCTGTTTTTT. Its translation: CASSEEANTGELFF.

The chain is built from TRBV5-1 and TRBJ1-3; possible D gene TRBD1, 6 bases. The V gene's germline CDR1 is SGHRS and CDR2 YFSETQ. Trimming stripped 4 bases from V and 0 bases from J, with 11 bases between. This CDR3 comprises 15 residues. This CDR3 reads CASSPGGLSGNTIYF. The CDR3 bases are TGCGCCAGCAGCCCCGGGGGGCTCTCTGGAAACACCATATATTTT.

V gene TRBV5-1 combines with J gene TRBJ1-2; a weak D match, TRBD1 (6 bases). The germline gives CDR1 SGHRS, CDR2 YFSETQ. This CDR3 is built from 12 residues. Deletions cut 5 bases from V and 5 bases from J, with 10 bases between. CDR3 loop: CASREGQYGYTF. CDR3 sequence (DNA): TGCGCCAGCAGGGAAGGACAGTATGGCTACACCTTC.

This chain joins TRBV5-4 and TRBJ2-5; D might be TRBD1 (5 bases). The CDR3 consists of 15 residues. Germline lookup yields CDR1 SGHNT and CDR2 YYREEE (reference sequence). Trimming stripped 2 bases from V and 1 base from J, with 12 bases between. The CDR3 region has the DNA TGTGCCAGCAGCTTAGGGGTCTTAAGCCAAGAGACCCAGTACTTC. This codes for CASSLGVLSQETQYF. Full variable domain (missing parts from reference TRBV5-4 and TRBJ2-5): ETGVTQSPTHLIKTRGQQVTLRCSSQSGHNTVSWYQQALGQGPQFIFQYYREEENGRGNFPPRFSGLQFPNYSSELNVNALELDDSALYLCASSLGVLSQETQYFGPGTRLLVL.

The chain recombines TRBV21-1 with TRBJ2-7; TRBD1 is the table's D call, not checked against the DNA. TRBV21-1 counts as a pseudogene. This CDR3 is built from 14 residues. CDR3 region: CASTSQGALYEQYF. The CDR3 DNA sequence: TGTGCCAGCACCTCGCAGGGGGCTCTCTACGAGCAGTACTTC.

The J gene is TRBJ2-5, the V gene TRBV9, with 7 bases lining up with TRBD2. CDR3 length equals 15 residues. V dropped 3 bases and J dropped 6; count of bases not matched to a gene: 11. The germline gives CDR1 SGDLS, CDR2 YYNGEE. CDR3: CASSEEAGNAQTQYF. CDR3 coding DNA: TGTGCCAGCAGCGAAGAAGCGGGGAATGCTCAGACCCAGTACTTC.

V gene TRBV4-1 combines with J gene TRBJ2-2, with TRBD1 identical over 7 bases. The trim removed 3 bases at V and 0 bases at J, leaving 4 bases unmatched. The CDR3 runs 16 residues. Per the germline V gene, CDR1 is MGHRA and CDR2 is YSYEKL. Written as DNA, the CDR3 is TGCGCCAGCAGCCAGGCCGGGACAGCGAACACCGGGGAGCTGTTTTTT. As protein: CASSQAGTANTGELFF.

CDR3 protein: CASSPSRRTEAFF. The CDR3 nucleotides are TGTGCCAGCAGCCCCTCCCGGCGCACTGAAGCTTTCTTT. The rearrangement uses TRBV9 and TRBJ1-1, with no clear D. Trimming took 4 bases from V and 4 from J, leaving 11 bases between them. Germline V gene sequence: CDR1 SGDLS, CDR2 YYNGEE. This CDR3 is 13 amino acids long.

The chain carries TRBV5-6 and TRBJ2-5, with 9 nucleotides matching TRBD1. Losses at the gene ends were 3 bases for V and 5 bases for J; bases not matched to a gene: 14. This CDR3 contains 17 residues. Germline assignment: CDR1 SGHDT and CDR2 YYEEEE. CDR3 amino acids: CASSSLPIGTGKETQYF. CDR3 DNA: TGTGCCAGCAGCTCACTCCCTATAGGGACAGGGAAGGAGACCCAGTACTTC.

The chain recombines TRBV19 with TRBJ1-5; D is undetermined. This CDR3 contains 12 residues. Germline lookup yields CDR1 LNHDA and CDR2 SQIVND (reference sequence). V was shortened by 6 bases and J by 7 bases, with 10 bases between the two germline ends. CDR3 region: CASSLLRQPQHF. DNA for the CDR3: TGTGCCAGTAGCCTTTTGAGGCAGCCCCAGCATTTT.

The genes are TRBV27 and TRBJ1-6; TRBD1 might be the D (6 bases). The ends were cut back, 0 bases at V and 4 bases at J, with 13 bases in the middle. The CDR3 extends over 17 amino acids. The germline V gene encodes CDR1 MNHEY and CDR2 SMNVEV (reference sequence). The CDR3 is CASSLSHMRGYNSPLHF. The CDR3 bases are TGTGCCAGCAGTTTATCACACATGAGGGGGTATAATTCACCCCTCCACTTT.

In nucleotides, the CDR3 is TGTGCCAGCAGCTCGACTGATGGGGAGACCCAGTACTTC. Translation gives CASSSTDGETQYF. This sequence joins TRBV7-9 and TRBJ2-5; no firm D call. Germline CDR1 is SEHNR and CDR2 is FQNEAQ (reference sequence). This CDR3 spans 13 amino acids. V lost 4 bases, J lost 5 bases, and 11 bases lay in between. Full variable domain (rest looked up from reference TRBV7-9 and TRBJ2-5): DTGVSQNPRHKITKRGQNVTFRCDPISEHNRLYWYRQTLGQGPEFLTYFQNEAQLEKSRLLSDRFSAERPKGSFSTLEIQRTEQGDSAMYLCASSSTDGETQYFGPGTRLLVL.

V gene TRBV15 combines with J gene TRBJ1-6; D gene ambiguous. V was clipped by 0 bases and J by 10 bases, with 13 bases between them. This CDR3 has 15 amino acids. Germline V lookup: CDR1 LNHNV, CDR2 YYDKDF (reference sequence). In DNA form, the CDR3 reads TGTGCCACCAGCAGAGATCCCGGGTTCGACTCACCCCTCCACTTT. Protein sequence: CATSRDPGFDSPLHF.

In its sample, this clone was seen once. The chain carries TRBV7-2 and TRBJ2-5; either TRBD1 or TRBD2 may supply D (6 bases each). Looked up from germline, CDR1 is SGHTA and CDR2 is FQGNSA. V was pared by 3 bases and J by 5 bases, with 19 bases between. This CDR3 contains 16 residues. The CDR3 spells CASSFLPRGAGETQYF. In nucleotides, the CDR3 is TGTGCCAGCAGCTTTCTTCCCAGGGGCGCGGGGGAGACCCAGTACTTC.

In DNA, the CDR3 is TGTGCCTGGAGTGTGCCCGGACTTTACCACCCTCCGGCCCAGTACTTC. This codes for CAWSVPGLYHPPAQYF. This chain connects TRBV30 to TRBJ2-5; maybe TRBD2 (5 bases). Germline CDR1 reads GTSNPN; CDR2 reads SVGIG (reference sequence). Trimming pared 0 bases from V and 9 bases from J, leaving 23 bases between. The CDR3 consists of 16 residues. Filled out from reference TRBV30 and TRBJ2-5, the complete variable domain reads SQTIHQWPATLVQPVGSPLSLECTVEGTSNPNLYWYRQAAGRGLQLLFYSVGIGQISSEVPQNLSASRPQDRQFILSSKKLLLSDSGFYLCAWSVPGLYHPPAQYFGPGTRLLVL.

The gene calls are TRBV7-2 and TRBJ1-5; D is unclear. Germline-derived CDR1 and CDR2 are SGHTA and FQGNSA. V was cut by 5 bases and J by 4 bases, with 9 bases left in between. The CDR3 extends over 13 amino acids. Here the CDR3 reads CASSLGPNQPQHF. The DNA for the CDR3 is TGTGCCAGCAGCCTGGGCCCAAATCAGCCCCAGCATTTT.

This chain links TRBV5-4 with TRBJ1-2; D call uncertain. The V and J ends lost 0 bases and 2 bases respectively, with 2 bases between them. Germline-derived CDR1 and CDR2 are SGHNT and YYREEE (reference sequence). The CDR3 length is 12 residues. CDR3 nucleotide sequence: TGTGCCAGCAGCTTGGTAAACTATGGCTACACCTTC. This codes for CASSLVNYGYTF.

The chain is built from TRBV28 and TRBJ1-2; D perhaps matches TRBD1 (5 bases). V was shortened by 2 bases and J by 4 bases, with 14 bases between the two germline ends. Germline CDR1 reads MDHEN; CDR2 reads SYDVKM. The CDR3 has 15 residues. The CDR3 DNA reads TGTGCCAGCAGTTTAGGGGCCCCGGACCCCTATGGCTACACCTTC. Translating it yields CASSLGAPDPYGYTF.

CDR3 in amino acids: CAWSGGDRGSYEQYF. DNA of the CDR3: TGTGCCTGGAGTGGGGGGGACAGGGGCTCCTACGAGCAGTACTTC. The chain carries TRBV30 and TRBJ2-7; TRBD1 matches at 10 bases. The CDR3 is 15 amino acids. From germline, CDR1 is GTSNPN and CDR2 SVGIG (reference sequence). The V and J ends lost 1 base and 0 bases, in that order; junction bases with no gene match: 3.

The chain has TRBV15 and TRBJ2-4, with TRBD1 matching over 8 bases. The CDR3 runs 16 residues. V was clipped by 4 bases and J by 1 base; unmatched bases: 6. Germline CDR1 reads LNHNV; CDR2 reads YYDKDF (reference sequence). CDR3 region: CATSIARTGAKNIQYF. CDR3 DNA: TGTGCCACCAGCATAGCCCGGACAGGGGCCAAAAACATTCAGTACTTC.

The chain links TRBV5-1 to TRBJ2-3; no clear D gene. Looked up from germline, CDR1 is SGHRS and CDR2 is YFSETQ. The CDR3 is 15 residues long. The V gene lost 7 bases and the J gene lost 0 bases, with 15 bases spanning the gap. CDR3 residues: CASSTGRTSTDTQYF. The CDR3 coding sequence is TGCGCCAGCTCGACCGGCCGTACTAGCACAGATACGCAGTATTTT.